The 32 T cell receptor beta chains given below trace back to one sample, sequenced in a study of blood T cell repertoires in COVID-19. Method: immunoSEQ multiplex PCR; TCRdb's copy keeps in-frame clones and lacks some. The table includes about 230,000 clones, around 83% detected once. Sample: peripheral blood. The receptors were gathered from a woman in her forties or fifties with acute or convalescent COVID-19.

The rearrangement uses TRBV28 and TRBJ2-7; 9 bases are a match to TRBD2. There are 13 residues in the CDR3. J lost 6 bases, V lost 5 bases, and 5 bases had no gene match. CDR1 and CDR2 (germline): MDHEN, SYDVKM. CDR3: CASSQRGRGEQYF. The CDR3 DNA sequence: TGTGCCAGCAGTCAGCGCGGGAGGGGCGAGCAGTACTTC.

The chain recombines TRBV7-8 with TRBJ2-1; perhaps TRBD2 as D (5 bases). Deletions cut 5 bases from V and 6 bases from J, with 23 bases between. The CDR3 contains 17 residues. The germline V gene encodes CDR1 SGHVS and CDR2 FQNEAQ. CDR3 region: CASSVGLAGWKGNEQFF. The DNA for the CDR3 is TGTGCCAGCAGCGTAGGATTGGCGGGCTGGAAGGGCAATGAGCAGTTCTTC.

The chain combines TRBV27 with TRBJ2-1; no clear D. V was pared by 0 bases and J by 8 bases, with 11 bases between. Germline CDR1 reads MNHEY; CDR2 reads SMNVEV (reference sequence). This CDR3 spans 14 amino acids. CDR3 nucleotides: TGTGCCAGCAGTTTATCTAGCTGGGTCGATGAGCAGTTCTTC. This codes for CASSLSSWVDEQFF.

V usage is TRBV4-2 and J usage is TRBJ2-3, with TRBD2 matching over 13 bases. This CDR3 is built from 17 residues. J gave up 3 bases and V 3 bases, and 6 bases lay outside the gene matches. The germline CDR1 and CDR2 sequences are LGHNA and YNFKEQ. In DNA form, the CDR3 reads TGTGCCAGCAGCCACACCCGGACTAGCGGGAGAACAGATACGCAGTATTTT. Protein product: CASSHTRTSGRTDTQYF.

The gene calls are TRBV27 and TRBJ1-2; perhaps TRBD1 as D (5 bases). Germline V CDR1 and CDR2: MNHEY, SMNVEV (reference sequence). This CDR3 has 11 residues. The V gene lost 8 bases and the J gene lost 5 bases, with 9 bases spanning the gap. CDR3 sequence: CASSRGYGYTF. DNA of the CDR3: TGTGCCAGCTCCCGGGGGTATGGCTACACCTTC.

The chain employs TRBV5-5 and TRBJ1-2; maybe TRBD1 (6 bases). The CDR3 spans 15 residues. Germline V gives CDR1 SGHKS, CDR2 YYEKEE (reference sequence). V lost 4 bases to trimming and J lost 5 bases, with 18 bases between them. The CDR3 region is CASSATGTASYGYTF. In DNA, the CDR3 is TGTGCCAGCAGCGCAACAGGGACCGCTTCGTATGGCTACACCTTC. Together with reference TRBV5-5 and TRBJ1-2, the CDR3 gives the full variable domain: DAGVTQSPTHLIKTRGQQVTLRCSPISGHKSVSWYQQVLGQGPQFIFQYYEKEERGRGNFPDRFSARQFPNYSSELNVNALLLGDSALYLCASSATGTASYGYTFGSGTRLTVV.

The V gene is TRBV6-5, the J gene TRBJ2-2; no definite D call. The CDR3 totals 15 residues. V lost 9 bases, J lost 0 bases, and 14 bases lay in between. Germline V gives CDR1 MNHEY, CDR2 SVGAGI. CDR3 region: CASNRQMTNTGELFF. The CDR3 DNA reads as TGTGCCAGTAACAGACAAATGACGAACACCGGGGAGCTGTTTTTT.

CDR3 region: CASGKQGPITEAFF. DNA for the CDR3: TGTGCCAGCGGAAAACAGGGCCCCATCACTGAAGCTTTCTTT. The chain carries TRBV3-1 (or the pseudogene TRBV3-2) and TRBJ1-1; D might be TRBD1 (6 bases). Germline CDR1 is LGHDT and CDR2 is YNNKEL (reference sequence). V lost 8 bases to trimming and J lost 4 bases, with 17 bases between them. The CDR3 is 14 amino acids.

The gene calls are TRBV4-2 and TRBJ2-1; 10 bases match TRBD2. The ends lost 3 bases at V and 4 bases at J; junction bases unmatched: 3. The length of the CDR3 is 15 residues. The germline gives CDR1 LGHNA, CDR2 YNFKEQ. CDR3 bases: TGTGCCAGCAGCCATCTAGCGGGGGATTACAATGAGCAGTTCTTC. As protein: CASSHLAGDYNEQFF.

The rearrangement uses TRBV29-1 and TRBJ2-3; 8 positions match TRBD2. Trimming cost V 8 bases and J 2 bases; bases outside gene matches: 6. The length of the CDR3 is 13 residues. Germline V gene sequence: CDR1 SQVTM, CDR2 ANQGSEA. CDR3 protein: CSSGGLVTDTQYF. CDR3 DNA sequence: TGCAGCTCTGGGGGACTAGTCACAGATACGCAGTATTTT.

The chain links TRBV3-1 (or the pseudogene TRBV3-2) to TRBJ2-1; 10 bases agree with TRBD2. Germline loops: CDR1 LGHDT, CDR2 YNNKEL (reference sequence). With V trimmed by 3 bases and J by 4 bases, 6 bases remained unmatched. This CDR3 comprises 16 residues. The CDR3 protein is CASSHPGTSVYNEQFF. The CDR3 DNA follows: TGTGCCAGCAGCCACCCCGGGACTAGCGTTTACAATGAGCAGTTCTTC.

This clone was seen once. The chain combines TRBV7-9 with TRBJ2-1, with TRBD2 matching 14 bases. Trimming removed 5 bases from V and 5 bases from J; junction bases left unmatched: 2. Germline values: CDR1 SEHNR, CDR2 FQNEAQ (reference sequence). The CDR3 covers 15 residues. The CDR3 coding sequence is TGTGCCAGCAGCCCGACTAGCGGGGGGGACAATGAGCAGTTCTTC. Its protein is CASSPTSGGDNEQFF. Variable domain in full (rest from reference TRBV7-9 and TRBJ2-1): DTGVSQNPRHKITKRGQNVTFRCDPISEHNRLYWYRQTLGQGPEFLTYFQNEAQLEKSRLLSDRFSAERPKGSFSTLEIQRTEQGDSAMYLCASSPTSGGDNEQFFGPGTRLTVL.

V is TRBV14 and J is TRBJ1-1; 11 bases are shared with TRBD1. Germline V gives CDR1 SGHDN, CDR2 FVKESK. The CDR3 is 19 amino acids. Losses at the gene ends were 0 bases for V and 3 bases for J; bases not matched to a gene: 12. CDR3 protein: CASSQDWAVGQGGHTEAFF. CDR3 nucleotide sequence: TGTGCCAGCAGCCAAGATTGGGCTGTGGGACAGGGGGGACACACTGAAGCTTTCTTT.

This chain links TRBV4-2 with TRBJ2-1, with 10 bases matching TRBD2. CDR3 size: 17 residues. V lost 4 bases, J lost 0 bases, and 6 bases stayed unmatched. The V gene's germline CDR1 is LGHNA and CDR2 YNFKEQ. The CDR3 spells CASSRIAGGPSYNEQFF. For the CDR3, the DNA is TGTGCCAGCAGCCGGATAGCGGGGGGCCCCTCCTACAATGAGCAGTTCTTC.

The chain couples TRBV5-5 to TRBJ2-2, with 8 positions matching TRBD1. V shed 4 bases and J 5 bases; nucleotides not matched to a gene: 10. CDR1 and CDR2 from the germline V gene are SGHKS and YYEKEE (reference sequence). The CDR3 runs to 16 residues. Here the CDR3 reads CASSPRTGTSTGELFF. CDR3 coding DNA: TGTGCCAGCAGCCCCCGGACAGGGACGTCAACCGGGGAGCTGTTTTTT. The full variable domain, rest sourced from reference TRBV5-5 and TRBJ2-2, is DAGVTQSPTHLIKTRGQQVTLRCSPISGHKSVSWYQQVLGQGPQFIFQYYEKEERGRGNFPDRFSARQFPNYSSELNVNALLLGDSALYLCASSPRTGTSTGELFFGEGSRLTVL.

The rearrangement joins TRBV11-2 to TRBJ1-2; D might be TRBD1 (5 bases). The germline gives CDR1 SGHAT, CDR2 FQNNGV. The CDR3 loop spans 16 amino acids. Trimming shortened V by 1 base and J by 2 bases, and 14 bases separated the two germline ends. As DNA, the CDR3 is TGTGCCAGCAGCTTAGGCGGGACGGAATCGAACTATGGCTACACCTTC. Protein sequence: CASSLGGTESNYGYTF.

This clone has only a few counts. The rearrangement links TRBV19 to TRBJ2-5, with D possibly TRBD1 on 5 matching bases. CDR1 and CDR2 (germline): LNHDA, SQIVND (reference sequence). With 5 bases removed from V and 2 bases from J, the gap between germline ends came to 15 bases. This CDR3 is 15 amino acids long. This CDR3 reads CASSPRRAGQETQYF. DNA of the CDR3: TGTGCCAGTAGTCCTCGACGCGCAGGGCAAGAGACCCAGTACTTC.

This sequence joins TRBV3-1 (or the pseudogene TRBV3-2) and TRBJ2-5; no clear D gene. V lost 0 bases, J lost 5 bases, and 16 bases lay in between. Germline CDR1 is LGHDT and CDR2 is YNNKEL (reference sequence). The CDR3 contains 16 residues. The CDR3 is CASSQESPFVVETQYF. The CDR3 coding sequence is TGTGCCAGCAGCCAAGAAAGCCCGTTTGTGGTTGAGACCCAGTACTTC.

This clone was recorded a few times. The chain combines TRBV18 with TRBJ2-1; D perhaps matches TRBD1 (5 bases). V was pared by 4 bases and J by 2 bases, with 9 bases between. The CDR3 sequence is 14 residues long. Per germline, CDR1 KGHSH and CDR2 LQKENI. The CDR3 reads CASSRGSPYNEQFF. The CDR3 DNA is TGTGCCAGCTCACGGGGCTCCCCCTACAATGAGCAGTTCTTC.

In DNA, the CDR3 is TGTGCCAGCAGTTCGGCAGGGGATGGCTACACCTTC. Translating gives CASSSAGDGYTF. The chain has TRBV6-2 or TRBV6-3 and TRBJ1-2; the D gene is possibly TRBD1 (6 bases). Germline values: CDR1 MNHEY, CDR2 SVGEGT. The CDR3 is 12 amino acids. V was trimmed by 4 bases and J by 6 bases, leaving 9 bases between them.

The chain couples TRBV28 to TRBJ2-7; maybe TRBD1 (5 bases). Germline V lookup: CDR1 MDHEN, CDR2 SYDVKM. The CDR3 loop spans 15 amino acids. V was shortened by 6 bases and J by 3 bases, with 18 bases between the two germline ends. The CDR3 nucleotides are TGTGCCAGCAGGAATGGGGCAGGCGCTATCTACGAGCAGTACTTC. Its protein is CASRNGAGAIYEQYF.

CDR3 region: CATSTIDRDTDTQYF. The CDR3 nucleotides read TGTGCCACCAGCACAATAGACAGGGACACAGATACGCAGTATTTT. J is TRBJ2-3 and V is TRBV15, with 7 bases lining up with TRBD1. This CDR3 region has 15 residues. Germline trimming cut 4 bases from V and 2 bases from J; bases unmatched to any gene: 6. The germline gives CDR1 LNHNV, CDR2 YYDKDF (reference sequence).

This chain links TRBV29-1 with TRBJ2-1; 7 bases are shared with TRBD2. With V trimmed by 4 bases and J by 2 bases, 8 bases remained unmatched. This CDR3 comprises 15 residues. Germline values: CDR1 SQVTM, CDR2 ANQGSEA. The CDR3, as DNA: TGCAGCGTTGGAAGGGCCAGCGGGGCCTACAATGAGCAGTTCTTC. This sequence encodes CSVGRASGAYNEQFF.

This clone was detected once. V and J are TRBV2 and TRBJ1-6; D is possibly TRBD1 (5 bases). This CDR3 spans 13 amino acids. Germline V gives CDR1 SNHLY, CDR2 FYNNEI. Deletions cut 4 bases from V and 10 bases from J, with 11 bases between. The CDR3 nucleotides read TGTGCCAGCAGTGTTTCGGGGGGATCACCCCTCCACTTT. Translating gives CASSVSGGSPLHF.

The rearrangement uses TRBV5-6 and TRBJ2-7; 7 nucleotides line up with TRBD1. V gave up 4 bases and J gave up 0 bases; unmatched junction bases: 7. The CDR3 is 15 amino acids. CDR1 and CDR2 from the germline V gene are SGHDT and YYEEEE. CDR3 sequence: CASSRKTGYSYEQYF. The CDR3, as DNA: TGTGCCAGCAGCCGCAAGACAGGGTACTCCTACGAGCAGTACTTC. The whole variable domain, filled in from reference TRBV5-6 and TRBJ2-7, reads DAGVTQSPTHLIKTRGQQVTLRCSPKSGHDTVSWYQQALGQGPQFIFQYYEEEERQRGNFPDRFSGHQFPNYSSELNVNALLLGDSALYLCASSRKTGYSYEQYFGPGTRLTVT.

The chain couples TRBV7-9 to TRBJ1-5, with 8 bases identical to TRBD1. This CDR3 has 14 amino acids. The germline gives CDR1 SEHNR, CDR2 FQNEAQ (reference sequence). Trimming removed 5 bases from V and 4 bases from J; junction bases left unmatched: 4. The CDR3 coding sequence is TGTGCCAGCAGCACACAGGGGGGAAATCAGCCCCAGCATTTT. This sequence encodes CASSTQGGNQPQHF. Filled out from reference TRBV7-9 and TRBJ1-5, the complete variable domain reads DTGVSQNPRHKITKRGQNVTFRCDPISEHNRLYWYRQTLGQGPEFLTYFQNEAQLEKSRLLSDRFSAERPKGSFSTLEIQRTEQGDSAMYLCASSTQGGNQPQHFGDGTRLSIL.

CDR3: CASNDRATNEKLFF. The CDR3 nucleotides read TGTGCCAGCAACGATAGAGCAACTAATGAAAAACTGTTTTTT. This chain connects TRBV28 to TRBJ1-4; the D is unclear. Trimming took off 7 bases at V and 0 bases at J, with 9 bases between the two ends. The CDR3 is 14 amino acids. Germline V lookup: CDR1 MDHEN, CDR2 SYDVKM.

V is TRBV5-6 and J is TRBJ2-5; 10 positions agree with TRBD1. CDR1 is SGHDT and CDR2 is YYEEEE in the germline V gene. The ends lost 4 bases at V and 5 bases at J; junction bases unmatched: 11. The CDR3 runs 16 residues. The CDR3 coding sequence is TGTGCCAGCAGCCCCCGGGACAGGGGACTCCTGGAGACCCAGTACTTC. Its protein product is CASSPRDRGLLETQYF.

The chain employs TRBV18 and TRBJ1-4, with D uncertain. The CDR3 has 12 residues. V shed 5 bases and J shed 5 bases, with 6 bases lying between them. Germline CDR1 is KGHSH and CDR2 is LQKENI. The CDR3 protein is CASSGTNEKLFF. CDR3 in DNA: TGTGCCAGCTCAGGCACGAATGAAAAACTGTTTTTT.

This chain links TRBV19 with TRBJ1-2, with 12 bases identical to TRBD1. CDR1 is LNHDA, CDR2 SQIVND, per germline (reference sequence). This CDR3 region has 15 residues. The J segment lost 7 bases and the V segment lost 5 bases, leaving 8 bases of the junction unmatched. This CDR3 is CASSLLGQGAFGYTF. In DNA, the CDR3 is TGTGCCAGTAGTCTATTGGGACAGGGGGCGTTTGGCTACACCTTC.

The V and J genes are TRBV27 and TRBJ2-1, with TRBD1 matching 12 bases. Germline assignment: CDR1 MNHEY and CDR2 SMNVEV (reference sequence). The CDR3 contains 16 residues. The V segment lost 3 bases and the J segment 7 bases; nucleotides outside the gene matches: 7. The CDR3 here is CASSLRRDRGRNEQFF. Written as DNA, the CDR3 is TGTGCCAGCAGTTTGCGCCGGGACAGGGGGCGTAATGAGCAGTTCTTC.

The rearrangement links TRBV27 to TRBJ2-3, with 10 bases that match TRBD1. The ends lost 3 bases at V and 3 bases at J; junction bases unmatched: 3. CDR1 MNHEY and CDR2 SMNVEV come from the germline V gene (reference sequence). CDR3 length: 15 amino acids. The DNA of the CDR3 is TGTGCCAGCAGTTTGGGGACAGGGGAAACAGATACGCAGTATTTT. This gives the protein CASSLGTGETDTQYF.